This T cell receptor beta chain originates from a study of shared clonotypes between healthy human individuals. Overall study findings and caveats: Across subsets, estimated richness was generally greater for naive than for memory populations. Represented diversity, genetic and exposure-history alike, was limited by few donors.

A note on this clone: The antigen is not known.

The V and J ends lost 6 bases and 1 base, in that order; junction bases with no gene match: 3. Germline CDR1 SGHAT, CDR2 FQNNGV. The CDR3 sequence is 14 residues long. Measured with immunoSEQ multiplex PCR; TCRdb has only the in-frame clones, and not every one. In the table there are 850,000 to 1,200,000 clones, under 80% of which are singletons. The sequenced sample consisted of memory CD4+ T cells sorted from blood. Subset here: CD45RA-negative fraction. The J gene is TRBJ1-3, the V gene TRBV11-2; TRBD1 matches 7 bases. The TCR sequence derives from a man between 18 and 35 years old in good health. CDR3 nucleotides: TGTGCCAGCAGGGAGACAGGGTCTGGAAACACCATATATTTT. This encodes CASRETGSGNTIYF. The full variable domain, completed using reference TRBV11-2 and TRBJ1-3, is EAGVAQSPRYKIIEKRQSVAFWCNPISGHATLYWYQQILGQGPKLLIQFQNNGVVDDSQLPKDRFSAERLKGVDSTLKIQPAKLEDSAVYLCASRETGSGNTIYFGEGSWLTVV.